A selection of T cell receptor beta chains follows, all from one sample in a study of blood T cell repertoires in COVID-19. Some clones are missing from TCRdb's copy, which holds only in-frame ones; the method was immunoSEQ multiplex PCR. The sample consists of 250,000 to 350,000 clones, 90% of them appearing once. Sequencing was performed on PBMCs or T cells enriched from blood (not recorded which). The receptors here all came from a woman aged 18-29 years with acute COVID-19. Both conserved end residues are part of each CDR3. Fields, in order: clone size, V gene, J gene, CDR3 protein. Expanded clones get a size class; other rows say once, few or many, or leave the size out.

clone size: -
V gene: TRBV27
J gene: TRBJ2-7
CDR3 protein: CASSSVRGGYEQYF

clone size: -
V gene: TRBV3-1/TRBV3-2
J gene: TRBJ1-3
CDR3 protein: CASSRGTDGNTIYF

clone size: -
V gene: TRBV29-1
J gene: TRBJ1-1
CDR3 protein: CSARKENTEAFF

clone size: -
V gene: TRBV6-4
J gene: TRBJ2-1
CDR3 protein: CASSSDFGSYNEQFF

clone size: -
V gene: TRBV19
J gene: TRBJ1-1
CDR3 protein: CASSSWDRLMNTEAFF

clone size: -
V gene: TRBV7-9
J gene: TRBJ1-4
CDR3 protein: CASSLQGAGEKLFF

clone size: -
V gene: TRBV10-3
J gene: TRBJ2-1
CDR3 protein: CAISELAGSSYNEQFF

clone size: -
V gene: TRBV28
J gene: TRBJ2-3
CDR3 protein: CASREGGPEGTDTQYF

clone size: -
V gene: TRBV29-1
J gene: TRBJ2-7
CDR3 protein: CSVTGTVTYEQYF

clone size: -
V gene: TRBV11-3
J gene: TRBJ2-3
CDR3 protein: CASSRGTAAGTDTQYF

clone size: -
V gene: TRBV30
J gene: TRBJ2-7
CDR3 protein: CAWSVHLVVEQYF

clone size: -
V gene: TRBV4-1
J gene: TRBJ1-1
CDR3 protein: CASRGGTLNTEAFF

clone size: -
V gene: TRBV7-2
J gene: TRBJ2-2
CDR3 protein: CASSRDRESTGELFF

clone size: -
V gene: TRBV27
J gene: TRBJ1-1
CDR3 protein: CASSLLWNTEAFF

clone size: -
V gene: TRBV5-1
J gene: TRBJ2-7
CDR3 protein: CASGTSTGSYEQYF

clone size: -
V gene: TRBV18
J gene: TRBJ1-5
CDR3 protein: CASSPSRGNQPQHF

clone size: once
V gene: TRBV28
J gene: TRBJ2-7
CDR3 protein: CASSSGTGFYEQYF

clone size: -
V gene: TRBV4-2
J gene: TRBJ1-5
CDR3 protein: CASSQDYRTGTNQPQHF

clone size: -
V gene: TRBV9
J gene: TRBJ2-1
CDR3 protein: CASSGTWQSGRSYNEQFF

clone size: -
V gene: TRBV11-2
J gene: TRBJ2-3
CDR3 protein: CASSSIAGVVTDTQYF

clone size: -
V gene: TRBV7-2
J gene: TRBJ1-2
CDR3 protein: CASSLAAEVYGYTF

clone size: -
V gene: TRBV5-1
J gene: TRBJ2-3
CDR3 protein: CASSPTLAGFTDTQYF

clone size: -
V gene: TRBV19
J gene: TRBJ2-5
CDR3 protein: CASRRDQETQYF

clone size: -
V gene: TRBV28
J gene: TRBJ2-2
CDR3 protein: CASSSSTSGSMNGELFF

clone size: -
V gene: TRBV15
J gene: TRBJ2-3
CDR3 protein: CATSRDPLTRFGADTQYF

clone size: -
V gene: TRBV7-2
J gene: TRBJ1-2
CDR3 protein: CASSLGGSEGGYTF

clone size: once
V gene: TRBV7-3
J gene: TRBJ2-1
CDR3 protein: CASSREGREGRNEQFF

clone size: once
V gene: TRBV6-1
J gene: TRBJ1-1
CDR3 protein: CASSEARGQQAFF

clone size: -
V gene: TRBV6-5
J gene: TRBJ1-1
CDR3 protein: CASIEGPHGGSAFF

clone size: -
V gene: TRBV28
J gene: TRBJ1-4
CDR3 protein: CASSMVWGLGEKLFF

clone size: -
V gene: TRBV24-1
J gene: TRBJ2-5
CDR3 protein: CATPPGGRKTQYF

clone size: -
V gene: TRBV12-2
J gene: TRBJ2-1
CDR3 protein: CASRLRRGGNEQFF

clone size: -
V gene: TRBV6-1
J gene: TRBJ2-5
CDR3 protein: CASSEASGRETQYF

clone size: -
V gene: TRBV6-5
J gene: TRBJ2-7
CDR3 protein: CASSSRASGAPYEQYF

clone size: -
V gene: TRBV7-9
J gene: TRBJ2-1
CDR3 protein: CASSLPSGSNEQFF

clone size: -
V gene: TRBV15
J gene: TRBJ1-4
CDR3 protein: CATSSFSGGGNEKLFF

clone size: -
V gene: TRBV6-5
J gene: TRBJ1-5
CDR3 protein: CASSRGQGANQPQHF

clone size: -
V gene: TRBV27
J gene: TRBJ2-1
CDR3 protein: CASSFGTPRGNEQFF

clone size: -
V gene: TRBV19
J gene: TRBJ1-2
CDR3 protein: CASSYPTGGSGYTF

clone size: -
V gene: TRBV9
J gene: TRBJ2-2
CDR3 protein: CASSPSGIWHGELFF

clone size: -
V gene: TRBV7-6
J gene: TRBJ1-1
CDR3 protein: CASSLGEVTEAFF

clone size: -
V gene: TRBV6-5
J gene: TRBJ1-1
CDR3 protein: CASTPPGTKNTEAFF

clone size: -
V gene: TRBV18
J gene: TRBJ1-5
CDR3 protein: CASSAGTASNQPQHF

clone size: -
V gene: TRBV7-3
J gene: TRBJ2-3
CDR3 protein: CASSLYPAGNTDTQYF

clone size: -
V gene: TRBV10-2
J gene: TRBJ1-5
CDR3 protein: CASSDRLLGGPQHF

clone size: -
V gene: TRBV6-5
J gene: TRBJ1-5
CDR3 protein: CASSATGETNQPQHF

clone size: -
V gene: TRBV5-4
J gene: TRBJ2-3
CDR3 protein: CASSTSQVSTDTQYF

clone size: -
V gene: TRBV7-2
J gene: TRBJ1-6
CDR3 protein: CASSLKAQGASYNSPLHF

clone size: -
V gene: TRBV1
J gene: TRBJ2-2
CDR3 protein: CTSSQGNWTSGRGTGELFF

clone size: few
V gene: TRBV9
J gene: TRBJ2-7
CDR3 protein: CASSPKGSLDPYEQYF